The TCR beta chain described here comes from a study of blood T cell repertoires in COVID-19. Between the trimmed V and J ends, which lost 0 bases and 0 bases, there was a span of 8 bases. Germline values: CDR1 SGHTA, CDR2 FQGNSA. CDR3 length equals 16 residues. The assay was immunoSEQ multiplex PCR, and TCRdb's table has in-frame clones only and misses some. The top ten clones hold less than 2.5% of a sample with around 250,000 clones, over 75% of them seen once. The clonotype was recovered from a woman aged 45-65 years who had recovered from COVID-19. Sequenced sample: PBMCs or T cells enriched from blood (not recorded which). The chain employs TRBV7-2 and TRBJ2-2, with no clear D. CDR3: CASSLALSANTGELFF. The CDR3 nucleotides read TGTGCCAGCAGCTTAGCGTTAAGCGCGAACACCGGGGAGCTGTTTTTT.